Following are 22 T cell receptor beta chains from one sample sequenced in a study of blood T cell repertoires in COVID-19. Clones were read by immunoSEQ multiplex PCR, and TCRdb kept only the in-frame ones, dropping some. The repertoire holds about 130,000 clones, with about 70% as singletons. The sample was peripheral blood. These receptors were obtained from a woman aged 70 to 79 with acute or convalescent COVID-19.

The chain couples TRBV12-5 to TRBJ1-2; TRBD1 might be the D (5 bases). Germline V CDR1 and CDR2: LGHNT, FRNRAP. Trimming stripped 1 base from V and 4 bases from J, with 7 bases between. This CDR3 spans 13 amino acids. In DNA form, the CDR3 reads TGTGCTAGTGGTTTGGGGACATTCTATGGCTACACCTTC. Translation gives CASGLGTFYGYTF.

The rearrangement links TRBV9 to TRBJ2-3; D is unclear. Germline V lookup: CDR1 SGDLS, CDR2 YYNGEE. CDR3 length equals 15 residues. V was cut by 4 bases and J by 3 bases, with 15 bases left in between. The CDR3 sequence: CASSPGPLRTDTQYF. The CDR3 bases are TGTGCCAGCAGCCCCGGTCCCCTGCGAACAGATACGCAGTATTTT. Using reference TRBV9 and TRBJ2-3 for the parts outside the CDR3, the full variable domain is DSGVTQTPKHLITATGQRVTLRCSPRSGDLSVYWYQQSLDQGLQFLIQYYNGEERAKGNILERFSAQQFPDLHSELNLSSLELGDSALYFCASSPGPLRTDTQYFGPGTRLTVL.

J is TRBJ2-5 and V is TRBV12-5; weak D call: TRBD1 (6 bases). The ends were cut back, 6 bases at V and 2 bases at J, with 16 bases in the middle. The germline V gene encodes CDR1 LGHNT and CDR2 FRNRAP. The CDR3 covers 15 residues. The CDR3 here is CASGLGDKRQETQYF. The CDR3 DNA sequence: TGTGCTAGTGGCCTAGGGGACAAACGACAAGAGACCCAGTACTTC.

The chain recombines TRBV5-1 with TRBJ2-2; D perhaps matches TRBD2 (6 bases). The ends were cut back, 0 bases at V and 2 bases at J, with 8 bases in the middle. This CDR3 has 15 amino acids. CDR1 SGHRS and CDR2 YFSETQ come from the germline V gene. The CDR3 protein is CASSLGRDNTGELFF. CDR3 nucleotide sequence: TGCGCCAGCAGCTTGGGGAGGGATAACACCGGGGAGCTGTTTTTT.

This chain joins TRBV7-9 and TRBJ1-6, with 7 nucleotides matching TRBD1. The V and J ends lost 4 bases and 10 bases, in that order; junction bases with no gene match: 4. The germline CDR1 and CDR2 sequences are SEHNR and FQNEAQ (reference sequence). CDR3 length equals 13 residues. CDR3 amino acids: CASSSEGASPLHF. CDR3 nucleotides: TGTGCCAGCAGCTCTGAGGGGGCCTCACCCCTCCACTTT.

The genes are TRBV11-1 and TRBJ1-1, with D hard to call. CDR3 length equals 13 residues. With 3 bases removed from V and 2 bases from J, the gap between germline ends came to 7 bases. Germline CDR1 SGHAT, CDR2 FQDESV (reference sequence). Here the CDR3 reads CASSFSENTEAFF. CDR3 nucleotides: TGTGCCAGCAGCTTCTCAGAAAACACTGAAGCTTTCTTT.

The chain couples TRBV5-1 to TRBJ2-1; 8 bases fit TRBD2. The CDR3 spans 18 residues. J lost 0 bases, V lost 5 bases, and 13 bases had no gene match. Germline V gives CDR1 SGHRS, CDR2 YFSETQ. The CDR3 DNA reads TGCGCCAGCAGTTACGCGGGGCGGGGGGCCAACTCCTACAATGAGCAGTTCTTC. Amino acids: CASSYAGRGANSYNEQFF. The whole variable domain, remainder taken from reference TRBV5-1 and TRBJ2-1, is KAGVTQTPRYLIKTRGQQVTLSCSPISGHRSVSWYQQTPGQGLQFLFEYFSETQRNKGNFPGRFSGRQFSNSRSEMNVSTLELGDSALYLCASSYAGRGANSYNEQFFGPGTRLTVL.

This chain joins TRBV6-5 and TRBJ1-6, with D unclear. Germline V gene sequence: CDR1 MNHEY, CDR2 SVGAGI. The CDR3 is made up of 14 amino acids. V was pared by 2 bases and J by 10 bases, with 12 bases between. The CDR3 protein is CASSYASGRSPLHF. CDR3 nucleotide sequence: TGTGCCAGCAGTTACGCTTCGGGGAGATCACCCCTCCACTTT.

The chain couples TRBV19 to TRBJ2-1, with TRBD2 matching over 7 bases. Germline trimming cut 1 base from V and 9 bases from J; bases unmatched to any gene: 3. This CDR3 comprises 13 residues. CDR1 is LNHDA and CDR2 is SQIVND in the germline V gene (reference sequence). The CDR3 region is CASSIAGGSEQFF. The CDR3 DNA sequence: TGTGCCAGTAGTATAGCGGGCGGGAGTGAGCAGTTCTTC.

The chain uses TRBV5-8 and TRBJ1-2; TRBD1 matches at 9 bases. The CDR3 sequence is 16 residues long. Germline-derived CDR1 and CDR2 are SGHTS and YDEGEE. V was clipped by 4 bases and J by 4 bases; unmatched bases: 11. CDR3 nucleotide sequence: TGTGCCAGCAGCCCCGGACAGGGGAGGACGTCCTATGGCTACACCTTC. Translating it yields CASSPGQGRTSYGYTF. Looking up the rest from reference TRBV5-8 and TRBJ1-2 gives the full variable domain: EAGVTQSPTHLIKTRGQQATLRCSPISGHTSVYWYQQALGLGLQFLLWYDEGEERNRGNFPPRFSGRQFPNYSSELNVNALELEDSALYLCASSPGQGRTSYGYTFGSGTRLTVV.

This clone came up once. The V and J genes are TRBV7-6 and TRBJ2-1, with D perhaps matching TRBD1 (5 bases). Germline-derived CDR1 and CDR2 are SGHVS and FNYEAQ. V lost 2 bases and J 4 bases, leaving 9 bases between the germline ends. CDR3 size: 14 residues. This CDR3 is CASSLRTGYNEQFF. The CDR3 nucleotides are TGTGCCAGCAGCTTAAGAACAGGTTACAATGAGCAGTTCTTC.

The chain joins TRBV9 to TRBJ1-3; perhaps TRBD1 as D (6 bases). The V end was cut by 1 base, the J end by 4 bases, with 12 bases between. Germline V lookup: CDR1 SGDLS, CDR2 YYNGEE. CDR3 length: 15 amino acids. The CDR3 DNA sequence: TGTGCCAGCAGCGTATTTGGGGGCAAGGGAAACACCATATATTTT. This translates into CASSVFGGKGNTIYF. Supplemented by reference TRBV9 and TRBJ1-3, the full variable domain reads DSGVTQTPKHLITATGQRVTLRCSPRSGDLSVYWYQQSLDQGLQFLIQYYNGEERAKGNILERFSAQQFPDLHSELNLSSLELGDSALYFCASSVFGGKGNTIYFGEGSWLTVV.

This chain connects TRBV27 to TRBJ1-3; D is unclear. Germline-derived CDR1 and CDR2 are MNHEY and SMNVEV (reference sequence). The V gene lost 5 bases and the J gene lost 1 base, with 12 bases spanning the gap. The CDR3 contains 15 residues. The CDR3 protein is CASSLPSDSGNTIYF. CDR3 DNA: TGTGCCAGCAGTCTGCCCAGTGATTCTGGAAACACCATATATTTT.

This clone was seen only a few times. CDR3 loop: CASSIGYGRNTEAFF. In nucleotides, the CDR3 is TGTGCCAGTAGTATCGGTTACGGTCGAAACACTGAAGCTTTCTTT. The chain uses TRBV19 and TRBJ1-1; D is undetermined. V lost 3 bases, J lost 2 bases, and 13 bases lay in between. Germline V gene data show CDR1 as LNHDA and CDR2 as SQIVND (reference sequence). The CDR3 runs to 15 residues.

The chain uses TRBV19 and TRBJ2-2, with 10 bases that match TRBD1. This CDR3 region has 19 residues. V lost 7 bases and J lost 0; bases outside the gene matches: 14. CDR1 is LNHDA and CDR2 is SQIVND in the germline V gene (reference sequence). The CDR3 region is CASKYRDRGLVPNTGELFF. The CDR3 DNA reads TGTGCCAGTAAATACCGGGACAGGGGACTCGTTCCGAACACCGGGGAGCTGTTTTTT.

V usage is TRBV7-6 and J usage is TRBJ2-7; 8 nucleotides line up with TRBD1. CDR3 length: 15 residues. CDR1 is SGHVS and CDR2 is FNYEAQ in the germline V gene. Unmatched junction bases numbered 7, after V lost 5 bases and J lost 1 base. This chain's CDR3 is CASSSRTGNSYEQYF. In DNA, the CDR3 is TGTGCCAGCAGCAGCAGGACAGGGAATTCCTACGAGCAGTACTTC. The full variable domain, its missing parts supplied by reference TRBV7-6 and TRBJ2-7, is GAGVSQSPRYKVTKRGQDVALRCDPISGHVSLYWYRQALGQGPEFLTYFNYEAQQDKSGLPNDRFSAERPEGSISTLTIQRTEQRDSAMYRCASSSRTGNSYEQYFGPGTRLTVT.

J is TRBJ1-4 and V is TRBV11-2, with 7 bases fitting TRBD1. Per the germline V gene, CDR1 is SGHAT and CDR2 is FQNNGV. The CDR3 is 15 residues long. Unmatched junction bases numbered 7, after V lost 4 bases and J lost 5 bases. This CDR3 is CASSYSGQYNEKLFF. For the CDR3, the DNA is TGTGCCAGCAGCTATTCGGGACAGTACAATGAAAAACTGTTTTTT. Together with reference TRBV11-2 and TRBJ1-4, the CDR3 gives the full variable domain: EAGVAQSPRYKIIEKRQSVAFWCNPISGHATLYWYQQILGQGPKLLIQFQNNGVVDDSQLPKDRFSAERLKGVDSTLKIQPAKLEDSAVYLCASSYSGQYNEKLFFGSGTQLSVL.

The CDR3 nucleotides read TGTGCCAGCAGTCCAGGGGGTAGCGGGAGGGCCGGGGAGCTGTTTTTT. This translates into CASSPGGSGRAGELFF. The chain uses TRBV28 and TRBJ2-2, with 11 nucleotides matching TRBD2. The germline V gene encodes CDR1 MDHEN and CDR2 SYDVKM. The CDR3 length is 16 residues. V shed 5 bases, J shed 6 bases, and the junction held 8 bases outside the gene matches. Full variable domain (missing parts from reference TRBV28 and TRBJ2-2): DVKVTQSSRYLVKRTGEKVFLECVQDMDHENMFWYRQDPGLGLRLIYFSYDVKMKEKGDIPEGYSVSREKKERFSLILESASTNQTSMYLCASSPGGSGRAGELFFGEGSRLTVL.

The chain employs TRBV9 and TRBJ2-3, with 10 bases identical to TRBD1. The CDR3 is 17 amino acids. The ends lost 0 bases at V and 1 base at J; junction bases unmatched: 5. CDR1 and CDR2 from the germline V gene are SGDLS and YYNGEE. CDR3 nucleotides: TGTGCCAGCAGCGTAGCCGCCGGGACAGGGGGCACAGATACGCAGTATTTT. Its translation is CASSVAAGTGGTDTQYF.

The chain carries TRBV5-1 and TRBJ2-5; a possible D gene is TRBD1 (5 bases). Per the germline V gene, CDR1 is SGHRS and CDR2 is YFSETQ. The V and J ends lost 7 bases and 5 bases respectively, with 24 bases between them. CDR3 length equals 16 residues. The CDR3 DNA is TGCGCCAGCCGATTATATCCAACAGGTGTTGGGGAGACCCAGTACTTC. Translating it yields CASRLYPTGVGETQYF.

This rearrangement joins TRBV7-9 to TRBJ2-2; no clear D. The V and J ends lost 3 bases and 6 bases respectively, with 2 bases between them. This CDR3 contains 11 residues. Germline lookup yields CDR1 SEHNR and CDR2 FQNEAQ (reference sequence). The CDR3 bases are TGTGCCAGCAGCTTCGCCGGGGAGCTGTTTTTT. This encodes CASSFAGELFF. Full variable domain (outside the CDR3, taken from reference TRBV7-9 and TRBJ2-2): DTGVSQNPRHKITKRGQNVTFRCDPISEHNRLYWYRQTLGQGPEFLTYFQNEAQLEKSRLLSDRFSAERPKGSFSTLEIQRTEQGDSAMYLCASSFAGELFFGEGSRLTVL.

V usage is TRBV10-3 and J usage is TRBJ1-2; D gene uncertain. The CDR3 runs to 12 residues. V lost 0 bases to trimming and J lost 8 bases, with 7 bases between them. Germline V gene data show CDR1 as ENHRY and CDR2 as SYGVKD. CDR3 in DNA: TGTGCCATCAGTGAGTCTCAACTGGGCTACACCTTC. Protein: CAISESQLGYTF.